The following is a T cell receptor (beta chain) sequence with its context. Its antigen is currently not known. Base quality data are lacking; no much larger clone is found one base away. The CDR3 regions of human TCRbeta chains were analyzed by immunosequencing. From the authors' description of their analysis: TCRs in the repertoires were compared against a reference library of SARS-CoV-2-specific TCRs that had been generated with the MIRA antigen-specificity platform. Breadth was defined as the fraction of unique TCRs that were SARS-CoV-2-associated. Depth was defined as the fraction of total T cells that were SARS-CoV-2-associated. Using the MIRA data, each spike-specific TCR was mapped to the spike region that the TCR reacts to and placed in a CD4 or CD8 class. Log10-transformed breadth and depth values were compared by one-way ANOVA with Sidak's multiple comparisons tests. TCRdb provides this immuneACCESS table in a form limited to in-frame rearrangements. Some clones are lacking; in checked studies, under half of them reflect an unresolved V gene, and why the rest are absent is not known. V and J calls plus clone size are reproduced from that table; the DNA served to infer D and trimming. The sample contains 150,000 to 200,000 clones, roughly 88% of them found a single time. The ten most abundant clones make up around a tenth of the sample.

The data originate from a study of T cell responses to AZD1222 COVID-19 vaccine (dated by TCRdb to the early 2020s). With respect to the entire study: A total of more than 230 trial participants underwent TCR sequencing, of whom 207 received two doses of AZD1222 and about 25 received two doses of the MenACWY control vaccine. Trial participants were enrolled into age subgroups of 18-55, 56-69 and 70-plus years, which contained around 150, 29 and 61 TCR-sequenced participants, respectively. The paper as a whole reports these results and caveats: Conclusions about previously exposed vaccinees are limited because only six or seven AZD1222 recipients were SARS-CoV-2 seropositive at baseline. After two AZD1222 doses, spike-specific TCR breadth and depth were significantly higher than at day 0 and than in MenACWY recipients. Participants were mostly white British, with more females than males. The authors suggested clonal diversity may have been underestimated. The 56-69-year group was small, and its depth increase did not reach significance, likely because of low power. The whole spike protein was spanned by vaccine-associated CD4 TCRs, and dominant responses were seen in regions 160-218 and 743-854. Because no samples from the day 14 peak response were available, repertoires could be characterized only after the peak T cell response. Nearly half of unique spike-specific TCRs reportedly recognized epitopes outside regions mutated in the B.1.351 and B.1.1.7 variants.

Clipping removes 1 base from V and 5 bases from J, with 7 as the unmatched junction base count. The germline V gene supplies CDR1 SGHNT and CDR2 YENEEA. Taken from cysteine to phenylalanine, the CDR3 has 15 residues. The only DNA kept is the CDR3, 45 bases in frame from the first base. Read against the paper, the sample's time point label means: about 28 days (+/-7) after the second vaccine dose. Because spike-specific TCR depth and breadth did not differ between the two schedules, AZD1222 recipients who got a second dose at roughly 4 weeks were pooled with those who got a second dose at roughly 12 weeks. Samples from vaccinated people were obtained from the UK trials COV001 and COV002, which included a single-blind randomized controlled phase 2/3 trial of AZD1222 (ChAdOx1 nCoV-19) in healthy adults. For TCRbeta chain sequencing, PBMC samples were collected from trial participants at day 0 and at day 28 after the second dose.

The input for sequencing was peripheral blood, taken 28 days after the second AZD1222 dose. The TCR comes from an adult who received the AZD1222 COVID-19 vaccine. The rearranged segments are TRBV11-3 and TRBJ1-1, with TRBD1 identical over 7 junction bases. CDR3 reads: CASSLGTGESTEAFF. The sequenced DNA is TGTGCCAGCAGCTTAGGCACAGGGGAGTCGACTGAAGCTTTCTTT. The full variable domain, completed from the reference TRBV11-3 and TRBJ1-1 proteins outside the CDR3, reads EAGVVQSPRYKIIEKKQPVAFWCNPISGHNTLYWYLQNLGQGPELLIRYENEEAVDDSQLPKDRFSAERLKGVDSTLKIQPAELGDSAVYLCASSLGTGESTEAFFGQGTRLTVV.